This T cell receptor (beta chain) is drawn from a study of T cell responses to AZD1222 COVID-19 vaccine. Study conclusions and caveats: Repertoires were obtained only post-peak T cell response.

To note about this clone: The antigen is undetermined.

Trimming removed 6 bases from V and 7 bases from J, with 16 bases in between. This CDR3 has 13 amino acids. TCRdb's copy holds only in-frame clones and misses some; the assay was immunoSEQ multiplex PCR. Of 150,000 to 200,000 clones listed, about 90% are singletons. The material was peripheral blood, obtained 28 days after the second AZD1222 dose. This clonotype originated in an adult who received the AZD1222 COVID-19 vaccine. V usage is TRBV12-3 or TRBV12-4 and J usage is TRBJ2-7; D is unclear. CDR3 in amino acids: CASRPDTLSEQYF. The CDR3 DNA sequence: TGTGCCAGCAGGCCAGATACCTTGTCTGAGCAGTACTTC.